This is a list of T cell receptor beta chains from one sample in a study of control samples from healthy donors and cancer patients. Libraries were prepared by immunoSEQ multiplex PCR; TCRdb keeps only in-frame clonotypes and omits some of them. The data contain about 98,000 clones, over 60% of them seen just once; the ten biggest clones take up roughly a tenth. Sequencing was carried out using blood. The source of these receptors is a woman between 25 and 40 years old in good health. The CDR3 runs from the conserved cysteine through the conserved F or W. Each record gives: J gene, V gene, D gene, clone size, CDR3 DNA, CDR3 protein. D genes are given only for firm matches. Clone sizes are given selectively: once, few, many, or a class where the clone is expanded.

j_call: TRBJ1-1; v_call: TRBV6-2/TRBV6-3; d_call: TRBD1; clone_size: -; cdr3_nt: TGTGCCAGCCGCCGCCCTGTTGGGACAGGGGCTGAAGCTTTCTTT; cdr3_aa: CASRRPVGTGAEAFF
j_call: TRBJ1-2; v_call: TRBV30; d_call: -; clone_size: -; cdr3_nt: TGTGCCGGGACGTCAGGGGTCTATGGCTACACCTTC; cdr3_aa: CAGTSGVYGYTF
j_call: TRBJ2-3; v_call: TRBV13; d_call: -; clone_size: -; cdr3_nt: TGTGCCAGCAGCTTAAGGGGTCCGGCGCGGTCCACAGATACGCAGTATTTT; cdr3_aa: CASSLRGPARSTDTQYF
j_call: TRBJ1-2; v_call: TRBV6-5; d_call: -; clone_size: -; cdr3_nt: TGTGCCGTAAGGGGACTGGCTGGCAGTGGCTACACCTTC; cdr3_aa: CAVRGLAGSGYTF
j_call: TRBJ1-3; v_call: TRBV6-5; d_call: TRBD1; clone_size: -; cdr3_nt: TGTGCCAGCATCAGAGGACAGGGCTCAGGAAACACCATATATTTT; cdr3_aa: CASIRGQGSGNTIYF
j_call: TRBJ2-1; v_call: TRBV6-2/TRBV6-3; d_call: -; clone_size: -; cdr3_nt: TGTGCCAGCAGTGACCCCCGGGGGAATGAGCAGTTCTTC; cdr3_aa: CASSDPRGNEQFF
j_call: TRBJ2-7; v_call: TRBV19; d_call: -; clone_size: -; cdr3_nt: TGTGCCAGTAGTATCAGCCTGAGCTCCTACGAGCAGTACTTC; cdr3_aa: CASSISLSSYEQYF
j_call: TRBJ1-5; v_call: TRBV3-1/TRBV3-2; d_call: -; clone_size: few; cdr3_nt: TGTGCCAGCAGCCAAGGGGTCGGGAGGCGCCAGCCCCAGCATTTT; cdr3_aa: CASSQGVGRRQPQHF
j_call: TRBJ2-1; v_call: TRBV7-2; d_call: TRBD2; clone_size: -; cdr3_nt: TGTGCCAGCAGCTTATGGACTAGCGGGGGGGCCTCGGGCAATGAGCAGTTCTTC; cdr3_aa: CASSLWTSGGASGNEQFF
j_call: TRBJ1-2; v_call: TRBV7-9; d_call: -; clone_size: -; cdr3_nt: TGTGCCAGCAGCACCCTCAACAAGGGCTTGAGGTTAAATGGCTACACCTTC; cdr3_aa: CASSTLNKGLRLNGYTF
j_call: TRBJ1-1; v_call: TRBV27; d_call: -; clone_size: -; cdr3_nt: TGTGCCAGCAGTTTATGGCTGGACCCGGAGATGAACACTGAAGCTTTCTTT; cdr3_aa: CASSLWLDPEMNTEAFF
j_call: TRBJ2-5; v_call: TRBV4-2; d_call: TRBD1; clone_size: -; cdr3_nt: TGTGCCAGCAGCCAAGAAACAGGGGGGTTCGGAAAGACCCAGTACTTC; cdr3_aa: CASSQETGGFGKTQYF
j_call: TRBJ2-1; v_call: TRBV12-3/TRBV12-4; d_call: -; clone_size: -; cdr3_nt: TGTGCCAGCAGCCTCAACTACAATGAGCAGTTCTTC; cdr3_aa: CASSLNYNEQFF
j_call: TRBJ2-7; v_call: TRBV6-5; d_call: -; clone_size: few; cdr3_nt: TGTGCCAGCCGGTTCTCCTACGAGCAGTACTTC; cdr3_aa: CASRFSYEQYF
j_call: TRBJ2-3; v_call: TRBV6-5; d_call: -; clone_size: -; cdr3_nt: TGTGCCAGCACCAGGACTAGCACAGATACGCAGTATTTT; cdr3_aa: CASTRTSTDTQYF